The 13 T cell receptor beta chains below all came from one sample that was sequenced in a study of beta chain features in type 1 diabetes. Study-level results: People with Type 1 diabetes carried modestly yet significantly shorter TCRB CDR3s in all four CD4+ subsets.

For these receptors, no antigen is known. Isolated RNA was reverse transcribed in full, so expressed TCRB transcripts were sequenced. Only in-frame clones appear in the TCRdb table, and some are missing; sequencing was by immunoSEQ multiplex PCR. The sample carries approximately 730,000 clones, roughly 13% recorded once. Sequencing was performed on naive CD4+ T cells from blood. The receptors shown here come from a man between 18 and 29 years old with type 1 diabetes.

The table lists this clone with a few counts. This sequence joins TRBV7-3 and TRBJ1-2; 8 positions agree with TRBD1. The CDR3 spans 13 residues. Germline CDR1 SGHTA, CDR2 FQGTGA. With 5 bases clipped from V and 6 bases from J, the junction kept 5 bases outside the gene matches. CDR3 nucleotides: TGTGCCAGCAGCCCGGGGACAGGCAATGGCTACACCTTC. Translating it yields CASSPGTGNGYTF.

The genes are TRBV15 and TRBJ1-2, with no clear D. The CDR3 loop spans 11 amino acids. Between the trimmed V and J ends, which lost 11 bases and 2 bases, there was a span of 9 bases. Germline V gene sequence: CDR1 LNHNV, CDR2 YYDKDF (reference sequence). CDR3 in DNA: TGTGCCTCGCGAGGGAACTATGGCTACACCTTC. Its translation: CASRGNYGYTF.

The chain is built from TRBV6-1 and TRBJ1-1; D might be TRBD1 (5 bases). This CDR3 region has 13 residues. The V gene's germline CDR1 is MNHNS and CDR2 SASEGT. V dropped 1 base and J dropped 4 bases, with 7 bases sitting between them. This CDR3 reads CASSEGGGTEAFF. For the CDR3, the DNA is TGTGCCAGCAGTGAAGGGGGGGGCACTGAAGCTTTCTTT.

In its sample, this clone was seen a few times. The chain recombines TRBV28 with TRBJ2-5; weak D call: TRBD1 (5 bases). The CDR3 is made up of 12 amino acids. V lost 4 bases and J 4 bases, leaving 7 bases between the germline ends. Germline CDR1 MDHEN, CDR2 SYDVKM. CDR3 bases: TGTGCCAGCAGTTCCCAGGGAGAGACCCAGTACTTC. Protein: CASSSQGETQYF.

This clone was seen more than once but under ten times. The V gene is TRBV6-4, the J gene TRBJ1-1; D is unresolved. In germline, CDR1 is MRHNA, CDR2 SNTAGT. The CDR3 contains 15 residues. Trimming removed 3 bases from V and 5 bases from J, with 16 bases in between. CDR3 nucleotides: TGTGCCAGCAGTGATAATAAGCTGGTAGGGACTGAAGCTTTCTTT. Translating gives CASSDNKLVGTEAFF.

This clone has a handful of counts. This sequence joins TRBV30 and TRBJ1-1; D not certain. V shed 5 bases and J shed 1 base, with 14 bases lying between them. The CDR3 has 14 amino acids. Germline V gene lookup returns CDR1 GTSNPN and CDR2 SVGIG (reference sequence). DNA for the CDR3: TGTGCCTGGGTTCCAGGTTTTTCGAACACTGAAGCTTTCTTT. This codes for CAWVPGFSNTEAFF. Full variable domain (rest looked up from reference TRBV30 and TRBJ1-1): SQTIHQWPATLVQPVGSPLSLECTVEGTSNPNLYWYRQAAGRGLQLLFYSVGIGQISSEVPQNLSASRPQDRQFILSSKKLLLSDSGFYLCAWVPGFSNTEAFFGQGTRLTVV.

The chain links TRBV7-9 to TRBJ2-2; perhaps TRBD1 as D (5 bases). The V end lost 5 bases, the J end lost 8 bases, and 18 bases lay between the germline ends. This CDR3 is 15 amino acids long. The V gene's germline CDR1 is SEHNR and CDR2 FQNEAQ (reference sequence). CDR3 coding DNA: TGTGCCAGCAGCGCTGGGGCCGTGCAGAAAGGGGAGCTGTTTTTT. Its protein product is CASSAGAVQKGELFF.

This clone was observed a few times. The chain recombines TRBV5-1 with TRBJ1-2; TRBD1 is a possible D gene (6 bases). Trimming removed 4 bases at V and 4 bases at J, with 17 bases between. From germline, CDR1 is SGHRS and CDR2 YFSETQ. This CDR3 is built from 15 residues. The CDR3 sequence is CASSATGSGGYGYTF. CDR3 in DNA: TGCGCCAGCAGCGCCACAGGGTCTGGCGGCTATGGCTACACCTTC.

This clone was seen a handful of times. The chain combines TRBV6-5 with TRBJ1-1, with D possibly TRBD1 on 5 matching bases. V lost 5 bases and J lost 7, with 17 bases in between. The CDR3 contains 14 residues. Germline loops: CDR1 MNHEY, CDR2 SVGAGI. CDR3 loop: CASSRQGTSFEAFF. Here the CDR3 DNA reads TGTGCCAGCAGTCGTCAGGGAACCTCTTTTGAAGCTTTCTTT.

In its sample, this clone was seen once. The chain links TRBV5-1 to TRBJ1-1; tentatively, D is TRBD1 (6 bases). The germline gives CDR1 SGHRS, CDR2 YFSETQ. V gave up 3 bases and J gave up 4 bases, with 13 bases separating them. The CDR3 runs to 14 residues. CDR3 sequence: CASSWTQGPTEAFF. The CDR3 DNA is TGCGCCAGCAGCTGGACACAGGGTCCCACTGAAGCTTTCTTT.

V gene TRBV7-3 combines with J gene TRBJ2-1; 10 bases agree with TRBD1. Germline V gene data show CDR1 as SGHTA and CDR2 as FQGTGA. With 5 bases clipped from V and 6 bases from J, the junction kept 10 bases outside the gene matches. The CDR3 length is 16 residues. The CDR3 region is CASSPQDRGLANEQFF. In nucleotides, the CDR3 is TGTGCCAGCAGCCCCCAGGACAGGGGGTTGGCCAATGAGCAGTTCTTC.

The chain has TRBV18 and TRBJ2-3, with no clear D. The CDR3 spans 15 residues. V lost 3 bases and J lost 3, with 13 bases in between. The germline V gene encodes CDR1 KGHSH and CDR2 LQKENI. The CDR3 DNA reads TGTGCCAGCTCACCCTATTCGACCTTAACAGATACGCAGTATTTT. Translated: CASSPYSTLTDTQYF.

This rearrangement joins TRBV7-8 to TRBJ1-5; D not resolved. The CDR3 is 15 amino acids. The V end lost 1 base, the J end lost 4 bases, and 11 bases lay between the germline ends. Germline lookup yields CDR1 SGHVS and CDR2 FQNEAQ. The CDR3 DNA reads as TGTGCCAGCAGCTTAGGAGCCTCCGAAAATCAGCCCCAGCATTTT. Its protein is CASSLGASENQPQHF. Based on the CDR3 plus reference TRBV7-8 and TRBJ1-5, the full variable domain is GAGVSQSPRYKVAKRGQDVALRCDPISGHVSLFWYQQALGQGPEFLTYFQNEAQLDKSGLPSDRFFAERPEGSVSTLKIQRTQQEDSAVYLCASSLGASENQPQHFGDGTRLSIL.